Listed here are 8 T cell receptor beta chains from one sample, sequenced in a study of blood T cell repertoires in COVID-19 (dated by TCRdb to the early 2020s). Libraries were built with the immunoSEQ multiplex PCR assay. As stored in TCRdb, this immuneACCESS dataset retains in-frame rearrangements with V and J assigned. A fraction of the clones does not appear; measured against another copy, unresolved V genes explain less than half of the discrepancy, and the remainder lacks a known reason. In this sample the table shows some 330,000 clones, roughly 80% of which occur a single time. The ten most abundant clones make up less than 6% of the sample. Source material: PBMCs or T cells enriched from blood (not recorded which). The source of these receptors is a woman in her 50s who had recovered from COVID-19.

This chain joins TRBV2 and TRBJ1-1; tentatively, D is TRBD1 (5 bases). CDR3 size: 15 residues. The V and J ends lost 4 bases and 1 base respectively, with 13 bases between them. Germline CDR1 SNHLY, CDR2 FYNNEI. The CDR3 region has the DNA TGTGCCAGCAGTGCGGATCTCGGGGGGAACACTGAAGCTTTCTTT. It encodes CASSADLGGNTEAFF.

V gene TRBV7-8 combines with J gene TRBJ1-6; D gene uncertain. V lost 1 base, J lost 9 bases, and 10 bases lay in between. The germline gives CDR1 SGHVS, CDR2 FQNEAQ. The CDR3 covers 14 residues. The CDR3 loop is CASSLESYSSPLHF. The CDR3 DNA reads TGTGCCAGCAGCTTAGAGAGTTACTCTTCACCCCTCCACTTT.

The DNA of the CDR3 is TGCGCCAGCAGCGATCAGGGGAAAGGTGAAAAACTGTTTTTT. This translates into CASSDQGKGEKLFF. The rearrangement joins TRBV5-1 to TRBJ1-4, with TRBD1 as a possible D gene (6 bases). CDR3 length: 14 residues. Trimming left V 4 bases short and J 7 bases short, with 14 bases between. CDR1 SGHRS and CDR2 YFSETQ come from the germline V gene.

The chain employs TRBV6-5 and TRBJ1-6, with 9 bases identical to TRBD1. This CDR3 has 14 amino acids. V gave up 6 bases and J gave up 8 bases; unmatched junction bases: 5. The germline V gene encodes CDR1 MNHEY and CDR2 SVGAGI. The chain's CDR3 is CASRSGQGYSPLHF. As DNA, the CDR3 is TGTGCCAGCAGAAGCGGACAGGGGTATTCACCCCTCCACTTT.

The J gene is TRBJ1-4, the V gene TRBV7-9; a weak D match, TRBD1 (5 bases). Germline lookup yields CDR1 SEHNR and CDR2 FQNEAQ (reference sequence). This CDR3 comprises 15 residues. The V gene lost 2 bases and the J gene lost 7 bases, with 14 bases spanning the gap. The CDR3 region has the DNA TGTGCCAGCAGCTTACTGGGAACAGGTCGTGAAAAACTGTTTTTT. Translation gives CASSLLGTGREKLFF.

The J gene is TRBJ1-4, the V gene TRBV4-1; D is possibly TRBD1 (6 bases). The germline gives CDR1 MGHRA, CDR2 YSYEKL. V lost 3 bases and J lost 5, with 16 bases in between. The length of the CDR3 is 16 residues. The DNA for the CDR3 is TGCGCCAGCAGCCAGGAATTCGGACAGCCGAATGAAAAACTGTTTTTT. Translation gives CASSQEFGQPNEKLFF.

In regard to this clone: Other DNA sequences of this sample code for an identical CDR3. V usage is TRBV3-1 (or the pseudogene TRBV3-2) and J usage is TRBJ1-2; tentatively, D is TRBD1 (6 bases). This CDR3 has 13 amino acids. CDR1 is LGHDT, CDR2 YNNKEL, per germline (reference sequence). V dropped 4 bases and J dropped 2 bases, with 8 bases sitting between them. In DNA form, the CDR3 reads TGTGCCAGCAGCCCCAGGGGAAACTATGGCTACACCTTC. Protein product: CASSPRGNYGYTF.

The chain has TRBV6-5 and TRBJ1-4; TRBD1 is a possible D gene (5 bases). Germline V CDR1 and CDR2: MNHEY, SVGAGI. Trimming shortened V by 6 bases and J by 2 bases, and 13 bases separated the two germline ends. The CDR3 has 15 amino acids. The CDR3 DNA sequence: TGTGCCAGCAGCCCCCAGGGTGGTACTAATGAAAAACTGTTTTTT. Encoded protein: CASSPQGGTNEKLFF.